The T cell receptor beta chain described here comes from a study of immune evolution from preneoplasia to lung adenocarcinoma (dated by TCRdb to the early 2020s). About the investigation overall: The study profiled immune contexture across lung adenocarcinoma precursors and invasive adenocarcinoma using immune gene expression, TCR sequencing and multiplex immunofluorescence. Resected precursor lesions (AAH, AIS, MIA) and invasive adenocarcinomas were each compared against paired morphologically normal lung tissue. The sample size depended on which specimens were available, not on a prior power calculation. The immune data were combined with whole exome sequencing and methylation data from the same cohort of nodules. The overall cohort comprised roughly 52 patients with pulmonary nodules who underwent surgical resection. TCR sequencing data came from about 52 patients. It was reported in the study that under 110 samples were used for TCR sequencing. Class I HLA alleles were inferred from exome data with POLYSOLVER, and allele-specific HLA loss was detected with LOHHLA.

This clone was seen more than once but under ten times. No cognate antigen has been identified for it. Per-base qualities were not stored, and no clone one base away is much larger. Patients underwent resection in Japan or China between the mid-2010s and the late 2010s. Two lung cancer pathologists independently reviewed H&E slides to confirm the histologic diagnosis of every case. DNA was isolated from FFPE tissue using the AllPrep DNA/RNA FFPE Kit. TCR beta CDR3 regions were sequenced from DNA using the immunoSEQ hsTCRbeta Kit. As for the authors' bioinformatics: TCR sequencing data were analysed with the ImmunoSEQ Analyzer. T cell clonality was calculated on productive rearrangements as 1 minus Pielou's evenness. To measure T cell diversity, the inverse Simpson index was applied to productive templates. T cell density was defined as TCR beta template counts normalized to usable DNA, with usable DNA estimated by amplifying and sequencing housekeeping genes. Two-sided Kruskal-Wallis tests were used to compare TCR metrics across histologic stages. Entries here come from immuneACCESS through TCRdb and include only in-frame sequences with V and J called. Some clones fail to appear in such tables; in the studies checked, an unresolved V gene covers under half of the shortfall, and the cause of the remainder is unknown. The D gene and trimming were derived from the DNA, and the V and J assignments and clone size from that table. Here the sample has 4,300 or so clones; 76% occur a single time. The top ten clonotypes cover about 8.3% of the sample.

Broader findings and caveats from the paper: The findings were based on association rather than direct causation, and larger cohorts with long-term follow-up and longitudinal biopsies were deemed needed. Normal lung showed the highest clonality, whereas later-stage lesions appeared to have higher T cell density and diversity but lower clonality. The highest top T cell clone frequencies were observed in normal lung, and a progressive decrease in top T cell clone frequencies appeared to occur from AAH through AIS, MIA and invasive adenocarcinoma. Because all patients were from Japan and China, applicability to Western populations was uncertain.

Counted from cysteine to phenylalanine, this CDR3 has 15 amino acids. Only the CDR3 part of the read is kept: 45 bases, read in frame from the first base. Per the germline V gene, SGHVS is the CDR1 and FNYEAQ is the CDR2. V is shortened by 1 base, J by 0 bases, and the region joining them spans 9 bases. The sequencing input was FFPE adjacent normal lung tissue. In this chain, TRBV7-6 is recombined with TRBJ1-2; no D segment can be confidently identified. This receptor was identified in a person aged 60 to 85 with lung adenocarcinoma. Read as DNA, the sequence is TGTGCCAGCAGCTTAGAGGCCGGCTCTAACTATGGCTACACCTTC. Its product reads: CASSLEAGSNYGYTF.